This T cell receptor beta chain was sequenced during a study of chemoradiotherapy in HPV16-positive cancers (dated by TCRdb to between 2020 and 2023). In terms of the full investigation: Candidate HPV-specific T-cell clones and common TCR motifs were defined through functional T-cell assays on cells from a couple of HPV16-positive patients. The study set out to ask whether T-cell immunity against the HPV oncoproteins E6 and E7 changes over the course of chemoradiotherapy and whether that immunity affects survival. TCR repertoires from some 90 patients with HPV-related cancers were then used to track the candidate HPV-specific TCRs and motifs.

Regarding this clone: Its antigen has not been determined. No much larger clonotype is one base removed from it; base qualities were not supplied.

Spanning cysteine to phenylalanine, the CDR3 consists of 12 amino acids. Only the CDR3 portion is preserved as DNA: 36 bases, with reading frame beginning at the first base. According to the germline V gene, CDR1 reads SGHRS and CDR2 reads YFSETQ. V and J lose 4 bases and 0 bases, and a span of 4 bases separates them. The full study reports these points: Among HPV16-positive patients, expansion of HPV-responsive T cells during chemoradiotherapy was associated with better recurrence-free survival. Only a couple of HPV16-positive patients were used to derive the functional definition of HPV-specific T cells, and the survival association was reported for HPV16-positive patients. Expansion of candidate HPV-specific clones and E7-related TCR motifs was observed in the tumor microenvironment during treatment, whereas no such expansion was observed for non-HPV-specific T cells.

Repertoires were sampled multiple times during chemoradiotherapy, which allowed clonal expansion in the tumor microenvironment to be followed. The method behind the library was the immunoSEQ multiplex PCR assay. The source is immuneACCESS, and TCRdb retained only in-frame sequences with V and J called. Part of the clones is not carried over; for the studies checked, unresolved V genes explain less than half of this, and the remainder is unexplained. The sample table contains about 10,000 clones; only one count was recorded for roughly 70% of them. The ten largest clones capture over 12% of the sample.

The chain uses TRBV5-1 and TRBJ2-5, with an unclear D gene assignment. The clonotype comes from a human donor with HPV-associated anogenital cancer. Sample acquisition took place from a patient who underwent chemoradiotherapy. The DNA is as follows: TGCGCCAGCAGCCTGTACCAAGAGACCCAGTACTTC. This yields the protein CASSLYQETQYF.